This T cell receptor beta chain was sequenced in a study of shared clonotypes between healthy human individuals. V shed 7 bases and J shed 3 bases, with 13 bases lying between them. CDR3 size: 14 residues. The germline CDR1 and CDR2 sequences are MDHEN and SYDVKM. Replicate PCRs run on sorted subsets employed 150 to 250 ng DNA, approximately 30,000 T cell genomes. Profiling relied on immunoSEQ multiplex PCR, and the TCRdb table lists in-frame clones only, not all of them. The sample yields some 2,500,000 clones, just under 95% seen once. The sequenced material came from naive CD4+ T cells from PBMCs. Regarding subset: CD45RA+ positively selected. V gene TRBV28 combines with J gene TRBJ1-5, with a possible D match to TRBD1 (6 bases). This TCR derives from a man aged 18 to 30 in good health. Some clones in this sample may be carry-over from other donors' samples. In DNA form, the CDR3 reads TGTGCCAGCATTTCAGGGGAGATCAATCAGCCCCAGCATTTT. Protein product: CASISGEINQPQHF.